The 5 T cell receptor beta chains below come from one sample, sequenced in a study of blood T cell repertoires in COVID-19. The protocol was immunoSEQ multiplex PCR, while the TCRdb copy is restricted to in-frame clones and leaves out a portion. The data contain some 500,000 clones, approximately 88% of them singletons. Sequenced: PBMCs or T cells enriched from blood (not recorded which). Source of these receptors: a woman aged 40 to 50 who had recovered from COVID-19.

The V call is TRBV27, the J call TRBJ1-2; D is ambiguous. The CDR3 is 13 residues long. The germline V and J ends were trimmed by 2 bases and 1 base, with 5 bases remaining between them. Germline-derived CDR1 and CDR2 are MNHEY and SMNVEV (reference sequence). Written as DNA, the CDR3 is TGTGCCAGCAGTTTAGGGCGTAACTATGGCTACACCTTC. Protein product: CASSLGRNYGYTF.

The chain couples TRBV9 to TRBJ1-3; D is unclear. V was pared by 3 bases and J by 0 bases, with 10 bases between. CDR1 is SGDLS, CDR2 YYNGEE, per germline. The CDR3 runs to 15 residues. The CDR3 loop reads CASSADRHSGNTIYF. For the CDR3, the DNA is TGTGCCAGCAGCGCCGACCGACACTCTGGAAACACCATATATTTT.

The chain combines TRBV9 with TRBJ1-1, with a tentative D call TRBD1 (6 bases). The CDR3 consists of 15 residues. Germline V gene lookup returns CDR1 SGDLS and CDR2 YYNGEE. Deletions cut 5 bases from V and 5 bases from J, with 19 bases between. The CDR3 sequence: CASSPARGMGTEAFF. The DNA for the CDR3 is TGTGCCAGCAGTCCGGCCAGGGGTATGGGGACTGAAGCTTTCTTT. Filled out from reference TRBV9 and TRBJ1-1, the complete variable domain reads DSGVTQTPKHLITATGQRVTLRCSPRSGDLSVYWYQQSLDQGLQFLIQYYNGEERAKGNILERFSAQQFPDLHSELNLSSLELGDSALYFCASSPARGMGTEAFFGQGTRLTVV.

J is TRBJ1-5 and V is TRBV7-2, with D maybe TRBD1 (5 bases). Germline V gives CDR1 SGHTA, CDR2 FQGNSA. The CDR3 spans 15 residues. V dropped 2 bases and J dropped 4 bases, with 12 bases sitting between them. The CDR3, as DNA: TGTGCCAGCAGCTTATCCCAGGGTGGGAATCAGCCCCAGCATTTT. It is translated as CASSLSQGGNQPQHF.

The chain recombines TRBV27 with TRBJ2-7; D might be TRBD1 (5 bases). Germline CDR1 and CDR2: MNHEY and SMNVEV (reference sequence). Trimming removed 10 bases from V and 2 bases from J, with 18 bases in between. CDR3 length equals 14 residues. For the CDR3, the DNA is TGTGCCACCCGCCGAGGACACGGCCCCTACGAGCAGTACTTC. Its protein is CATRRGHGPYEQYF.